These 32 T cell receptor beta chains were sequenced from one sample in a study of blood T cell repertoires in COVID-19. Method: immunoSEQ multiplex PCR; TCRdb's copy keeps in-frame clones and lacks some. The table lists over 150,000 clones, roughly 84% of them singletons. Input material: peripheral blood. The receptors derive from a middle-aged man with acute or convalescent COVID-19.

The V and J genes are TRBV19 and TRBJ1-1; maybe TRBD1 (6 bases). The germline V gene has CDR1 LNHDA and CDR2 SQIVND (reference sequence). V lost 5 bases and J lost 0, with 19 bases in between. The CDR3 length is 17 residues. The CDR3 region is CASSPRGRGSMNTEAFF. CDR3 sequence (DNA): TGTGCCAGTAGTCCCCGGGGCAGGGGCTCCATGAACACTGAAGCTTTCTTT.

This clone occurred once. The genes are TRBV6-5 and TRBJ1-1; no clear D. The germline CDR1 and CDR2 sequences are MNHEY and SVGAGI. The CDR3 is 14 amino acids. Trimming took off 6 bases at V and 4 bases at J, with 15 bases between the two ends. The CDR3 here is CASRLSQWSTEAFF. CDR3 coding DNA: TGTGCCAGCAGACTTTCGCAGTGGAGCACTGAAGCTTTCTTT.

The chain carries TRBV3-1 (or the pseudogene TRBV3-2) and TRBJ2-5, with 9 bases fitting TRBD2. J lost 5 bases, V lost 8 bases, and 3 bases had no gene match. Germline V lookup: CDR1 LGHDT, CDR2 YNNKEL (reference sequence). This CDR3 spans 12 amino acids. Here the CDR3 DNA reads TGTGCCAGCCGGGCGGGAGGGGAGACCCAGTACTTC. Protein: CASRAGGETQYF.

The V and J genes are TRBV28 and TRBJ2-1, with D possibly matching TRBD1 (5 bases). Germline CDR1 MDHEN, CDR2 SYDVKM. The CDR3 covers 12 residues. Trimming removed 6 bases from V and 8 bases from J, with 11 bases in between. CDR3: CASSRQGHEQFF. CDR3 in DNA: TGTGCCAGCAGCCGGCAGGGCCATGAGCAGTTCTTC.

This chain links TRBV7-2 with TRBJ2-7, with D perhaps TRBD1 (6 bases). The CDR3 spans 14 residues. CDR1 is SGHTA, CDR2 FQGNSA, per germline. The V and J ends lost 2 bases and 5 bases respectively, with 13 bases between them. CDR3 sequence reads: CASSLIPTGNEQYF. CDR3 sequence (DNA): TGTGCCAGCAGCTTAATTCCGACAGGAAACGAGCAGTACTTC.

The chain couples TRBV19 to TRBJ2-3; 7 bases match TRBD1. Unmatched junction bases numbered 9, after V lost 5 bases and J lost 4 bases. CDR3 length equals 15 residues. Germline V lookup: CDR1 LNHDA, CDR2 SQIVND (reference sequence). In nucleotides, the CDR3 is TGTGCCAGTAGTTTACAGGGGACCGGGGCAGATACGCAGTATTTT. As protein: CASSLQGTGADTQYF.

This rearrangement joins TRBV3-1 (or the pseudogene TRBV3-2) to TRBJ1-5; 7 nucleotides align to TRBD1. CDR1 is LGHDT, CDR2 YNNKEL, per germline (reference sequence). CDR3 length: 14 residues. V shed 4 bases, J shed 3 bases, and the junction held 3 bases outside the gene matches. For the CDR3, the DNA is TGTGCCAGCAGCCGAGGGGGCGTCAATCAGCCCCAGCATTTT. Translating it yields CASSRGGVNQPQHF.

The chain links TRBV2 to TRBJ1-1, with 8 bases matching TRBD1. This CDR3 contains 13 residues. Per germline, CDR1 SNHLY and CDR2 FYNNEI. V gave up 4 bases and J gave up 6 bases; unmatched junction bases: 4. The CDR3 nucleotides are TGTGCCAGCAGTGGACAGGGGTGGCCTGAAGCTTTCTTT. It is translated as CASSGQGWPEAFF.

V usage is TRBV3-1 (or the pseudogene TRBV3-2) and J usage is TRBJ1-5, with D tentatively TRBD1 (6 bases). Per the germline V gene, CDR1 is LGHDT and CDR2 is YNNKEL (reference sequence). The CDR3 is 14 residues long. Trimming shortened V by 1 base and J by 7 bases, and 11 bases separated the two germline ends. The CDR3 loop is CASSQVGGGQPQHF. Here the CDR3 DNA reads TGTGCCAGCAGCCAAGTAGGGGGGGGCCAGCCCCAGCATTTT.

The chain carries TRBV6-6 and TRBJ1-1; 7 nucleotides agree with TRBD1. The germline gives CDR1 MNHNY, CDR2 SVGAGI (reference sequence). The CDR3 length is 16 residues. After removal of 2 bases from V and 7 bases from J, the junction contained 13 bases not matched to a gene. CDR3 amino acids: CASSYAHYDRAVEAFF. For the CDR3, the DNA is TGTGCCAGCAGTTACGCTCATTACGACAGGGCCGTTGAAGCTTTCTTT.

J is TRBJ2-7 and V is TRBV28; perhaps TRBD2 as D (5 bases). In germline, CDR1 is MDHEN, CDR2 SYDVKM. The CDR3 extends over 11 amino acids. V was cut by 5 bases and J by 6 bases, with 8 bases left in between. CDR3 DNA: TGTGCCAGCAGTCTTGAGGGCGAGCAGTACTTC. This translates into CASSLEGEQYF. Drawing the rest from reference TRBV28 and TRBJ2-7, the complete variable domain is DVKVTQSSRYLVKRTGEKVFLECVQDMDHENMFWYRQDPGLGLRLIYFSYDVKMKEKGDIPEGYSVSREKKERFSLILESASTNQTSMYLCASSLEGEQYFGPGTRLTVT.

The rearrangement joins TRBV6-6 to TRBJ1-2, with 11 bases lining up with TRBD1. The J segment lost 7 bases and the V segment lost 2 bases, leaving 6 bases of the junction unmatched. The CDR3 length is 15 residues. The germline V gene has CDR1 MNHNY and CDR2 SVGAGI (reference sequence). The CDR3, as DNA: TGTGCCAGCAGTTACGTCGGGACAGGGGGTACTGGCTACACCTTC. Its protein is CASSYVGTGGTGYTF.

This clone was detected a few times. This chain links TRBV4-2 with TRBJ2-1, with D maybe TRBD2 (7 bases). V dropped 0 bases and J dropped 11 bases, with 20 bases sitting between them. The germline gives CDR1 LGHNA, CDR2 YNFKEQ. The CDR3 sequence is 16 residues long. The CDR3 region has the DNA TGTGCCAGCAGCCAAGAAGGGAGGGGGGACACTCAGAAGCAGTTCTTC. Protein sequence: CASSQEGRGDTQKQFF.

For this clone: Its ends do not fully match the called genes, so a read error is possible. The chain combines TRBV5-1 with TRBJ2-1; 7 bases are shared with TRBD2. The germline V gene encodes CDR1 SGHRS and CDR2 YFSETQ. CDR3 length: 15 residues. The CDR3 bases are TGCGCCACCAGCCCTGGGGGGGTCGCTTACAATGAGCAGTTCTTC. It translates to CATSPGGVAYNEQFF.

The chain joins TRBV6-4 to TRBJ2-5, with TRBD1 matching 9 bases. Losses at the gene ends were 2 bases for V and 0 bases for J; bases not matched to a gene: 10. CDR1 MRHNA and CDR2 SNTAGT come from the germline V gene. The length of the CDR3 is 18 residues. CDR3 protein: CASSDIIPGQGNQETQYF. The CDR3, as DNA: TGTGCCAGCAGTGACATTATACCGGGACAGGGTAACCAAGAGACCCAGTACTTC.

The CDR3 sequence: CASSEVRGLSSYNEQFF. CDR3 nucleotide sequence: TGTGCCAGCAGTGAAGTTAGGGGTTTAAGCTCCTACAATGAGCAGTTCTTC. V usage is TRBV6-1 and J usage is TRBJ2-1, with D tentatively TRBD1 (5 bases). This CDR3 contains 17 residues. Germline loops: CDR1 MNHNS, CDR2 SASEGT. The V and J ends lost 1 base and 0 bases respectively, with 13 bases between them.

V usage is TRBV11-2 and J usage is TRBJ2-5, with TRBD2 identical over 11 bases. Germline V lookup: CDR1 SGHAT, CDR2 FQNNGV. The CDR3 loop spans 15 amino acids. The junction had 1 base not matched to a gene; V was cut back by 1 base and J by 3 bases. The CDR3 reads CASSLGGLAEETQYF. The DNA for the CDR3 is TGTGCCAGCAGCTTAGGGGGACTAGCGGAAGAGACCCAGTACTTC.

The rearrangement uses TRBV29-1 and TRBJ2-5; the D gene is possibly TRBD1 (6 bases). The germline V gene has CDR1 SQVTM and CDR2 ANQGSEA. The CDR3 is 13 amino acids. Trimming took off 8 bases at V and 4 bases at J, with 17 bases between the two ends. This CDR3 is CSIHRAASETQYF. For the CDR3, the DNA is TGCAGCATCCACAGGGCAGCGTCAGAGACCCAGTACTTC.

The rearrangement uses TRBV27 and TRBJ2-2; TRBD1 might be the D (6 bases). CDR3 length: 14 residues. The germline V and J ends were trimmed by 6 bases and 5 bases, with 13 bases remaining between them. Germline V gene data show CDR1 as MNHEY and CDR2 as SMNVEV (reference sequence). This CDR3 reads CASRIKQGTGELFF. CDR3 coding DNA: TGTGCCAGCAGGATAAAACAGGGTACCGGGGAGCTGTTTTTT.

V and J are TRBV5-6 and TRBJ1-2, with 9 bases matching TRBD1. This CDR3 has 15 residues. V lost 4 bases to trimming and J lost 4 bases; unmatched junction nucleotides: 8. Germline CDR1 SGHDT, CDR2 YYEEEE. The CDR3 loop reads CASSLRQGVGYGYTF. CDR3 nucleotides: TGTGCCAGCAGCCTACGACAGGGGGTGGGCTATGGCTACACCTTC.

The rearrangement links TRBV5-4 to TRBJ2-7; the match to TRBD1 covers 7 bases. The length of the CDR3 is 15 residues. Germline CDR1 reads SGHNT; CDR2 reads YYREEE (reference sequence). Trimming cost V 1 base and J 3 bases; bases outside gene matches: 7. CDR3 amino acids: CASSLSGTGVYEQYF. CDR3 sequence (DNA): TGTGCCAGCAGCTTGTCAGGTACAGGGGTCTACGAGCAGTACTTC.

The J gene is TRBJ1-1, the V gene TRBV2, with D possibly being TRBD1 (6 bases). Trimming took 5 bases from V and 8 from J, leaving 15 bases between them. This CDR3 is 13 amino acids long. CDR1 and CDR2 (germline): SNHLY, FYNNEI. The chain's CDR3 is CASSLELRGEAFF. The CDR3 coding sequence is TGTGCCAGCAGTTTGGAGTTAAGGGGGGAAGCTTTCTTT.

This chain connects TRBV5-1 to TRBJ2-1; unclear D gene. V was shortened by 4 bases and J by 8 bases, with 13 bases between the two germline ends. This CDR3 spans 13 amino acids. Per germline, CDR1 SGHRS and CDR2 YFSETQ. CDR3 nucleotide sequence: TGCGCCAGCAGCGAAGACACCGACGATGAGCAGTTCTTC. The encoded protein is CASSEDTDDEQFF.

The chain links TRBV21-1 to TRBJ1-2. TRBV21-1 is reported as a pseudogene. There are 15 residues in the CDR3. CDR3 bases: TGTGCCAGCAGCAAAGGACGGGAAGAGGGAGTCGGCTACACCTTC. It translates to CASSKGREEGVGYTF.

This clone was recorded once. The J gene is TRBJ2-2, the V gene TRBV7-2; 10 positions match TRBD1. From germline, CDR1 is SGHTA and CDR2 FQGNSA. The ends lost 5 bases at V and 6 bases at J; junction bases unmatched: 9. This CDR3 spans 16 amino acids. The CDR3 protein is CASSQGQGLISGELFF. The CDR3 coding sequence is TGTGCCAGCAGCCAGGGACAGGGGCTTATCTCCGGGGAGCTGTTTTTT.

The rearrangement uses TRBV12-3 or TRBV12-4 and TRBJ1-6, with a tentative D call TRBD1 (5 bases). The CDR3 totals 12 residues. V gave up 3 bases and J gave up 10 bases, with 7 bases separating them. The DNA for the CDR3 is TGTGCCAGCAGTTTTCCAGGGTCACCCCTCCACTTT. Amino acid sequence: CASSFPGSPLHF.

CDR3 DNA: TGTGCCTCGGGTGAAGGAAGACAGATTCAGCCCCAGCATTTT. Amino acids: CASGEGRQIQPQHF. The V and J genes are TRBV19 and TRBJ1-5, with a tentative D call TRBD1 (5 bases). Germline CDR1 LNHDA, CDR2 SQIVND (reference sequence). Trimming pared 11 bases from V and 6 bases from J, leaving 20 bases between. The CDR3 spans 14 residues.

The CDR3 DNA reads as TGTGCCAGCAGCCAGACAGGGGGGGGTGAAAAACTGTTTTTT. Translating gives CASSQTGGGEKLFF. This sequence joins TRBV7-2 and TRBJ1-4; TRBD1 matches at 9 bases. The CDR3 is 14 amino acids. Germline values: CDR1 SGHTA, CDR2 FQGNSA. V dropped 5 bases and J dropped 7; count of bases not matched to a gene: 5.

V usage is TRBV4-1 and J usage is TRBJ2-2; the D is unclear. The V end was cut by 0 bases, the J end by 8 bases, with 10 bases between. Per the germline V gene, CDR1 is MGHRA and CDR2 is YSYEKL. The CDR3 runs to 14 residues. The DNA for the CDR3 is TGCGCCAGCAGCCAAGATGGTCGCCGGGGGGAGCTGTTTTTT. Encoded protein: CASSQDGRRGELFF.

Worth noting for this clone: The sample holds other DNA sequences that translate to the same CDR3. The CDR3 nucleotides read TGTGCCAGCAGCCAAGATCGAGATCAGCCCCAGCATTTT. Protein sequence: CASSQDRDQPQHF. This chain connects TRBV3-1 (or the pseudogene TRBV3-2) to TRBJ1-5; D gene uncertain. CDR3 length: 13 amino acids. With 0 bases removed from V and 5 bases from J, the gap between germline ends came to 5 bases. Germline V lookup: CDR1 LGHDT, CDR2 YNNKEL (reference sequence).

The chain links TRBV5-4 to TRBJ1-2, with 9 bases that match TRBD1. CDR3 size: 16 residues. Germline V gives CDR1 SGHNT, CDR2 YYREEE (reference sequence). V shed 4 bases and J 2 bases; nucleotides not matched to a gene: 9. The CDR3 region has the DNA TGTGCCAGCAGCCCACAGCCCGGGACAGGGAACTATGGCTACACCTTC. It yields the protein CASSPQPGTGNYGYTF.

This chain connects TRBV28 to TRBJ1-1, with 7 bases lining up with TRBD1. J was trimmed by 2 bases and V by 2 bases; bases with no gene match: 26. Germline CDR1 and CDR2: MDHEN and SYDVKM. This CDR3 contains 22 residues. This CDR3 is CASSLPKGWSVSRQGRNTEAFF. The CDR3 DNA reads TGTGCCAGCAGTTTACCCAAAGGTTGGAGCGTGAGTCGACAGGGCAGAAACACTGAAGCTTTCTTT.